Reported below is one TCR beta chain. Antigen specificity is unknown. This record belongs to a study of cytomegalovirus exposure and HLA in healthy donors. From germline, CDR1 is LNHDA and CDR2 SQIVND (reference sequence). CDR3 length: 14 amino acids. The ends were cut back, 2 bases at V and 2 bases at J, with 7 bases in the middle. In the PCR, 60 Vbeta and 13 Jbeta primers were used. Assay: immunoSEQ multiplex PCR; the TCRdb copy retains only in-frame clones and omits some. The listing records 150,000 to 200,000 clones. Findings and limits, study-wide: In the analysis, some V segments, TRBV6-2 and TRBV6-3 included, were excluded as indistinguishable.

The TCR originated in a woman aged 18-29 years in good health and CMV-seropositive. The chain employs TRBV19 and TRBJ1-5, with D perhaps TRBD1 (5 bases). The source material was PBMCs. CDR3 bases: TGTGCCAGTAGTATACAGGGTGGCAATCAGCCCCAGCATTTT. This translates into CASSIQGGNQPQHF. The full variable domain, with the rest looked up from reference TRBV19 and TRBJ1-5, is DGGITQSPKYLFRKEGQNVTLSCEQNLNHDAMYWYRQDPGQGLRLIYYSQIVNDFQKGDIAEGYSVSREKKESFPLTVTSAQKNPTAFYLCASSIQGGNQPQHFGDGTRLSIL.